The 32 T cell receptor beta chains below come from one sample, sequenced in a study of T cell responses to AZD1222 COVID-19 vaccine. TCRdb's copy holds only in-frame clones and misses some; the assay was immunoSEQ multiplex PCR. The table lists 85,000 to 100,000 clones, under 90% of them singletons, with about 9.4% in the top ten. Specimen: peripheral blood, collected on day 0 of AZD1222 vaccination. These TCRs come from an adult in good health.

V and J are TRBV4-2 and TRBJ2-7; D unresolved. The CDR3 contains 12 residues. Germline V gene lookup returns CDR1 LGHNA and CDR2 YNFKEQ. Trimming cost V 4 bases and J 4 bases, with 8 bases left between them. CDR3 protein: CASSLEIYEQYF. CDR3 in DNA: TGTGCCAGCAGCCTAGAAATATACGAGCAGTACTTC.

This chain joins TRBV25-1 and TRBJ1-5, with 9 bases aligning to TRBD1. The CDR3 spans 15 residues. Germline V gene lookup returns CDR1 MGHDK and CDR2 SYGVNS. V lost 6 bases, J lost 6 bases, and 9 bases stayed unmatched. The CDR3 DNA reads TGTGCCAGCAGCCCGGGACAGGGCTTTTCTCAGCCCCAGCATTTT. It codes for CASSPGQGFSQPQHF.

This sequence joins TRBV5-4 and TRBJ2-5, with a weak D call TRBD1 (6 bases). V shed 3 bases and J shed 1 base, with 19 bases lying between them. Per the germline V gene, CDR1 is SGHNT and CDR2 is YYREEE (reference sequence). This CDR3 region has 17 residues. This chain's CDR3 is CASSSKGDGGFQETQYF. CDR3 in DNA: TGTGCCAGCAGCTCTAAGGGGGATGGAGGTTTCCAAGAGACCCAGTACTTC. Full variable domain (rest looked up from reference TRBV5-4 and TRBJ2-5): ETGVTQSPTHLIKTRGQQVTLRCSSQSGHNTVSWYQQALGQGPQFIFQYYREEENGRGNFPPRFSGLQFPNYSSELNVNALELDDSALYLCASSSKGDGGFQETQYFGPGTRLLVL.

This rearrangement joins TRBV7-9 to TRBJ2-1, with 7 bases lining up with TRBD1. Germline loops: CDR1 SEHNR, CDR2 FQNEAQ (reference sequence). Trimming removed 1 base from V and 6 bases from J; junction bases left unmatched: 9. The CDR3 runs 16 residues. The CDR3 DNA reads as TGTGCCAGCAGCTTAGAGGGACAGATCTGGGGCAATGAGCAGTTCTTC. Its protein product is CASSLEGQIWGNEQFF.

J is TRBJ2-7 and V is TRBV6-5; D possibly uses TRBD1 or TRBD2 (6 bases each). Germline V lookup: CDR1 MNHEY, CDR2 SVGAGI. Trimming left V 7 bases short and J 7 bases short, with 17 bases between. This CDR3 has 13 residues. The CDR3: CASTPAGHREQYF. The CDR3 DNA follows: TGTGCCAGCACCCCGGCGGGACATCGAGAGCAGTACTTC.

The table lists this clone with a count of one. The chain combines TRBV10-1 with TRBJ2-2; D is uncertain. CDR1 WNHNN and CDR2 SYGVQD come from the germline V gene (reference sequence). The ends were cut back, 0 bases at V and 1 base at J, with 6 bases in the middle. The CDR3 is 15 amino acids. CDR3 sequence reads: CASSESVGNTGELFF. Here the CDR3 DNA reads TGCGCCAGCAGTGAGTCCGTAGGGAACACCGGGGAGCTGTTTTTT.

V gene TRBV7-2 combines with J gene TRBJ1-5; possible D gene TRBD1, 5 bases. This CDR3 spans 14 amino acids. Trimming removed 9 bases at V and 4 bases at J, with 16 bases between. CDR1 is SGHTA and CDR2 is FQGNSA in the germline V gene. CDR3 protein: CASSEGLFNQPQHF. CDR3 DNA sequence: TGTGCCAGTTCCGAGGGACTCTTTAATCAGCCCCAGCATTTT.

The chain is built from TRBV5-1 and TRBJ2-7; D is perhaps TRBD2 (5 bases). The V gene lost 2 bases and the J gene lost 0 bases, with 9 bases spanning the gap. Per germline, CDR1 SGHRS and CDR2 YFSETQ. The CDR3 consists of 14 residues. CDR3 protein: CASSFERSSYEQYF. CDR3 DNA sequence: TGCGCCAGCAGCTTTGAGCGGAGCTCCTACGAGCAGTACTTC.

This clone was observed a single time. CDR3 coding DNA: TGTGCCAGCAGCCGGGACCCAGACACTGAAGCTTTCTTT. Translation: CASSRDPDTEAFF. This rearrangement joins TRBV5-5 to TRBJ1-1; possibly TRBD1 for D (5 bases). Looked up from germline, CDR1 is SGHKS and CDR2 is YYEKEE (reference sequence). The CDR3 spans 13 residues. Trimming removed 4 bases from V and 3 bases from J, with 10 bases in between. Complete variable domain (other parts from reference TRBV5-5 and TRBJ1-1): DAGVTQSPTHLIKTRGQQVTLRCSPISGHKSVSWYQQVLGQGPQFIFQYYEKEERGRGNFPDRFSARQFPNYSSELNVNALLLGDSALYLCASSRDPDTEAFFGQGTRLTVV.

The chain links TRBV28 to TRBJ2-7, with D possibly TRBD1 on 6 matching bases. Deletions cut 4 bases from V and 6 bases from J, with 13 bases between. Germline CDR1 and CDR2: MDHEN and SYDVKM. This CDR3 is built from 13 residues. CDR3 protein: CASSSGQYGEQYF. The CDR3, as DNA: TGTGCCAGCAGTTCCGGACAGTATGGCGAGCAGTACTTC.

This clone was seen more than once but under ten times. The V gene is TRBV7-3, the J gene TRBJ2-7, with TRBD2 matching over 9 bases. The J segment lost 2 bases and the V segment lost 4 bases, leaving 3 bases of the junction unmatched. Per the germline V gene, CDR1 is SGHTA and CDR2 is FQGTGA. This CDR3 has 14 amino acids. The CDR3 DNA sequence: TGTGCCAGCAGCTCGGCGGGAGGGCCCTACGAGCAGTACTTC. As protein: CASSSAGGPYEQYF.

This rearrangement joins TRBV20-1 to TRBJ1-1; TRBD1 might be the D (5 bases). CDR1 DFQATT and CDR2 SNEGSKA come from the germline V gene (reference sequence). Trimming removed 8 bases from V and 5 bases from J, with 12 bases in between. The CDR3 is made up of 11 amino acids. The CDR3 sequence is CSPPGDTEAFF. In nucleotides, the CDR3 is TGCAGTCCCCCGGGGGATACTGAAGCTTTCTTT.

V gene TRBV19 combines with J gene TRBJ2-4, with 8 bases that match TRBD2. Germline CDR1 and CDR2: LNHDA and SQIVND (reference sequence). The CDR3 runs to 15 residues. V trimming: 3 bases; J trimming: 8 bases; junction bases outside the gene matches: 9. The CDR3 sequence is CASSIGGLEGYIQYF. Written as DNA, the CDR3 is TGTGCCAGTAGTATCGGGGGACTAGAGGGGTACATTCAGTACTTC.

J is TRBJ2-7 and V is TRBV25-1; TRBD2 might be the D (5 bases). Trimming took 8 bases from V and 4 from J, leaving 24 bases between them. The CDR3 sequence is 16 residues long. The germline V gene encodes CDR1 MGHDK and CDR2 SYGVNS. Here the CDR3 reads CASSHRAGVRSYEQYF. As DNA, the CDR3 is TGTGCCAGCTCTCACCGGGCCGGGGTAAGGAGTTACGAGCAGTACTTC.

The genes are TRBV21-1 and TRBJ1-2; the table's D call, TRBD1, has no DNA check behind it. TRBV21-1 is a recognized pseudogene. CDR3 length equals 16 residues. The CDR3 DNA is TGTGCCAGCAGCAAAGCCTCCGGGACAGGGGGCTCTGGCTACACCTTC. Encoded protein: CASSKASGTGGSGYTF.

The chain links TRBV28 to TRBJ2-7; no definite D call. Germline assignment: CDR1 MDHEN and CDR2 SYDVKM. This CDR3 has 17 amino acids. The V end was cut by 4 bases, the J end by 0 bases, with 19 bases between. The CDR3 is CASSSHRQDFSSYEQYF. CDR3 nucleotides: TGTGCCAGCAGTTCCCACCGTCAGGATTTTAGCTCCTACGAGCAGTACTTC.

V and J are TRBV5-5 and TRBJ1-2; 7 bases are a match to TRBD1. This CDR3 region has 13 residues. Unmatched junction bases numbered 4, after V lost 6 bases and J lost 2 bases. Germline assignment: CDR1 SGHKS and CDR2 YYEKEE (reference sequence). The CDR3 coding sequence is TGTGCCAGCACCCAGGGGGTAAACTATGGCTACACCTTC. This codes for CASTQGVNYGYTF.

The rearrangement links TRBV6-5 to TRBJ1-6, with 7 bases fitting TRBD1. Germline values: CDR1 MNHEY, CDR2 SVGAGI. J was trimmed by 4 bases and V by 2 bases; bases with no gene match: 2. This CDR3 is built from 15 residues. In DNA, the CDR3 is TGTGCCAGCAGTTACCAGGGGGGATATAATTCACCCCTCCACTTT. Its protein product is CASSYQGGYNSPLHF.

This clone appeared a single time. The genes are TRBV20-1 and TRBJ2-3; 7 bases are shared with TRBD2. V gave up 3 bases and J gave up 2 bases; unmatched junction bases: 8. This CDR3 comprises 15 residues. CDR1 and CDR2 (germline): DFQATT, SNEGSKA (reference sequence). CDR3 sequence (DNA): TGCAGTGCTAGTCGGGGCGGGAGTATCACAGATACGCAGTATTTT. As protein: CSASRGGSITDTQYF.

In DNA, the CDR3 is TGTGCCAGCAGATTACTATCACACGATGGCTACACCTTC. It is translated as CASRLLSHDGYTF. The chain joins TRBV27 to TRBJ1-2; D ambiguous. The germline CDR1 and CDR2 sequences are MNHEY and SMNVEV (reference sequence). Deletions cut 6 bases from V and 6 bases from J, with 14 bases between. The CDR3 is 13 amino acids.

The gene calls are TRBV6-6 and TRBJ2-3; D is possibly TRBD1 or TRBD2 (5 bases each). Trimming removed 5 bases at V and 2 bases at J, with 17 bases between. This CDR3 region has 16 residues. Germline V gene sequence: CDR1 MNHNY, CDR2 SVGAGI (reference sequence). The CDR3 bases are TGTGCCAGCAGTCGCATTAGGGACCTCAACACAGATACGCAGTATTTT. Protein: CASSRIRDLNTDTQYF.

This rearrangement joins TRBV11-3 to TRBJ2-5; 7 positions agree with TRBD1. The CDR3 extends over 13 amino acids. Germline trimming cut 5 bases from V and 5 bases from J; bases unmatched to any gene: 5. The germline gives CDR1 SGHNT, CDR2 YENEEA. The CDR3 loop reads CASSQGVRETQYF. CDR3 nucleotides: TGTGCCAGCAGCCAGGGGGTCCGGGAGACCCAGTACTTC. The full variable domain, completed using reference TRBV11-3 and TRBJ2-5, is EAGVVQSPRYKIIEKKQPVAFWCNPISGHNTLYWYLQNLGQGPELLIRYENEEAVDDSQLPKDRFSAERLKGVDSTLKIQPAELGDSAVYLCASSQGVRETQYFGPGTRLLVL.

A single count supports this clone. The chain uses TRBV7-2 and TRBJ1-5; possible D gene TRBD1, 5 bases. The CDR3 is 14 amino acids. Trimming shortened V by 5 bases and J by 11 bases, and 19 bases separated the two germline ends. The V gene's germline CDR1 is SGHTA and CDR2 FQGNSA. The CDR3 region has the DNA TGTGCCAGCAGCATTAACCGGGCTCAGGGTACCCAGCATTTT. Its protein is CASSINRAQGTQHF.

The rearrangement links TRBV11-2 to TRBJ1-2; D possibly corresponds to TRBD1 (5 bases). Germline-derived CDR1 and CDR2 are SGHAT and FQNNGV. The CDR3 is 13 amino acids. V was pared by 4 bases and J by 7 bases, with 13 bases between. CDR3 loop: CASSWSGGTGYTF. CDR3 sequence (DNA): TGTGCCAGCAGCTGGAGCGGCGGGACTGGCTACACCTTC.

J is TRBJ2-7 and V is TRBV29-1; TRBD2 aligns across 12 bases. Per the germline V gene, CDR1 is SQVTM and CDR2 is ANQGSEA. V was pared by 7 bases and J by 4 bases, with 8 bases of the junction left unmatched. CDR3 length equals 14 residues. The CDR3 is CSARLAGEKYEQYF. The CDR3 nucleotides are TGCAGCGCCCGACTAGCGGGAGAAAAATACGAGCAGTACTTC.

The rearrangement links TRBV11-2 to TRBJ2-2, with unresolved D. V was clipped by 2 bases and J by 5 bases, with 15 bases between them. CDR1 and CDR2 from the germline V gene are SGHAT and FQNNGV. The CDR3 spans 16 residues. The CDR3 loop is CASSLRGTVGTGELFF. The CDR3 nucleotides read TGTGCCAGCAGCTTAAGAGGAACCGTAGGAACCGGGGAGCTGTTTTTT. Full variable domain (missing parts from reference TRBV11-2 and TRBJ2-2): EAGVAQSPRYKIIEKRQSVAFWCNPISGHATLYWYQQILGQGPKLLIQFQNNGVVDDSQLPKDRFSAERLKGVDSTLKIQPAKLEDSAVYLCASSLRGTVGTGELFFGEGSRLTVL.

This clone was seen only once. The V call is TRBV3-1 (or the pseudogene TRBV3-2), the J call TRBJ2-2; 7 nucleotides line up with TRBD2. The trim removed 4 bases at V and 6 bases at J, leaving 14 bases unmatched. Germline assignment: CDR1 LGHDT and CDR2 YNNKEL (reference sequence). The CDR3 extends over 17 amino acids. CDR3 sequence reads: CASSLTGRGTTSGELFF. The CDR3 DNA reads as TGTGCCAGCAGCCTGACTGGGCGAGGGACTACTTCCGGGGAGCTGTTTTTT.

The chain employs TRBV15 and TRBJ2-7; D is uncertain. The CDR3 has 13 residues. V gave up 0 bases and J gave up 3 bases, with 6 bases separating them. Germline CDR1 reads LNHNV; CDR2 reads YYDKDF (reference sequence). CDR3 loop: CATSREGGYEQYF. CDR3 coding DNA: TGTGCCACCAGCAGAGAGGGCGGCTACGAGCAGTACTTC.

Of note for this clone: Other DNA sequences from this sample encode an identical CDR3 as well. The rearrangement links TRBV11-2 to TRBJ2-1, with 8 bases fitting TRBD1. Germline V gene sequence: CDR1 SGHAT, CDR2 FQNNGV. The J segment lost 0 bases and the V segment lost 5 bases, leaving 6 bases of the junction unmatched. This CDR3 comprises 16 residues. CDR3 nucleotides: TGTGCCAGCAGCCCACAGGGGGGAGGCTCCTACAATGAGCAGTTCTTC. This translates into CASSPQGGGSYNEQFF.

The rearrangement joins TRBV15 to TRBJ1-1; D unresolved. The CDR3 is 15 amino acids. The germline gives CDR1 LNHNV, CDR2 YYDKDF (reference sequence). V was trimmed by 1 base and J by 1 base, leaving 10 bases between them. The CDR3 sequence is CATSRVRQANTEAFF. The CDR3 bases are TGTGCCACCAGCAGAGTTAGGCAGGCGAACACTGAAGCTTTCTTT.

This clone showed up just once. The chain combines TRBV4-2 with TRBJ2-2; 7 bases align to TRBD2. After removal of 3 bases from V and 2 bases from J, the junction contained 9 bases not matched to a gene. Germline V lookup: CDR1 LGHNA, CDR2 YNFKEQ. The length of the CDR3 is 17 residues. This chain's CDR3 is CASSHELGGGNTGELFF. DNA of the CDR3: TGTGCCAGCAGCCATGAGCTGGGCGGGGGAAACACCGGGGAGCTGTTTTTT.

The V call is TRBV5-1, the J call TRBJ2-7, with 7 bases fitting TRBD1. Germline trimming cut 0 bases from V and 8 bases from J; bases unmatched to any gene: 2. CDR3 length: 12 amino acids. Germline V gives CDR1 SGHRS, CDR2 YFSETQ. CDR3 sequence reads: CASSLEQGKQYF. Here the CDR3 DNA reads TGCGCCAGCAGCTTGGAACAGGGGAAGCAGTACTTC.